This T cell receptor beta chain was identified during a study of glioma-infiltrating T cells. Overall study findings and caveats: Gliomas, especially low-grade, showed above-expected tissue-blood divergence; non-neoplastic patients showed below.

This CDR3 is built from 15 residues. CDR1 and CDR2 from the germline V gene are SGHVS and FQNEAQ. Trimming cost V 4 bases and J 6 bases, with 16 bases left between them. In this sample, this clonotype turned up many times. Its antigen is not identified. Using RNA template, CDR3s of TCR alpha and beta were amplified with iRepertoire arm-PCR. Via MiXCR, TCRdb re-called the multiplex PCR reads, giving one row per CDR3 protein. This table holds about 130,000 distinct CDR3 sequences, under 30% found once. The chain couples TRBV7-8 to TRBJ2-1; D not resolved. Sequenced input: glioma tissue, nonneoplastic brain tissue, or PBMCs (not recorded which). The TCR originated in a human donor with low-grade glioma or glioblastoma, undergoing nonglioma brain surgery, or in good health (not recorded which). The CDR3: CASSSTRHPRNEQFF. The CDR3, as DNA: TGTGCCAGCAGCTCCACGAGACACCCCCGCAATGAGCAGTTCTTC.